The 31 T cell receptor beta chains below all came from one sample that was sequenced in a study of T cells expressing NK-cell markers. Using the 5' RACE reads, TCRdb records one entry per CDR3 protein without DNA. In all, the sample yields a few hundred thousand distinct CDR3 sequences. Source material: blood T cells: a sorted CD56 or NKG2C T cell subset, CD4+ or CD8+ T cells, or bulk PBMC T cells (not recorded which). Receptors originate from a man aged 18 to 69 in good health.

This chain joins TRBV10-3 and TRBJ2-2. The CDR3 runs to 13 residues. Looked up from germline, CDR1 is ENHRY and CDR2 is SYGVKD. This chain's CDR3 is CAIRHSSTGELFF.

The chain recombines TRBV29-1 with TRBJ2-3; the TRBD2 assignment by TCRdb is unverifiable without DNA. The CDR3 loop spans 15 amino acids. Per the germline V gene, CDR1 is SQVTM and CDR2 is ANQGSEA. The CDR3 here is CSVLTSGATSDTQYF.

V and J are TRBV14 and TRBJ2-2; TCRdb names TRBD1, which stays unverified in the absence of DNA. The CDR3 runs to 15 residues. Germline-derived CDR1 and CDR2 are SGHDN and FVKESK. This CDR3 reads CASSRGRMGPGELFF. Full variable domain (missing parts from reference TRBV14 and TRBJ2-2): EAGVTQFPSHSVIEKGQTVTLRCDPISGHDNLYWYRRVMGKEIKFLLHFVKESKQDESGMPNNRFLAERTGGTYSTLKVQPAELEDSGVYFCASSRGRMGPGELFFGEGSRLTVL.

The chain carries TRBV11-2 and TRBJ2-7. CDR1 SGHAT and CDR2 FQNNGV come from the germline V gene. This CDR3 region has 14 residues. The chain's CDR3 is CASSFSFASYEQYF.

This sequence joins TRBV5-5 and TRBJ2-2; the D gene TCRdb calls, TRBD2, cannot be checked with no DNA. The CDR3 covers 17 residues. Germline CDR1 is SGHKS and CDR2 is YYEKEE (reference sequence). The CDR3 is CASSLNWQGLNTGELFF. Supplemented by reference TRBV5-5 and TRBJ2-2, the full variable domain reads DAGVTQSPTHLIKTRGQQVTLRCSPISGHKSVSWYQQVLGQGPQFIFQYYEKEERGRGNFPDRFSARQFPNYSSELNVNALLLGDSALYLCASSLNWQGLNTGELFFGEGSRLTVL.

This chain's CDR3 is CSAEKDRGTYEQYF. This chain connects TRBV20-1 to TRBJ2-7; checking the TCRdb D call of TRBD1 is not possible without DNA. Germline V lookup: CDR1 DFQATT, CDR2 SNEGSKA (reference sequence). The CDR3 sequence is 14 residues long.

CDR3 protein: CASSNRDRDRFTPYQETQYF. The J gene is TRBJ2-5, the V gene TRBV6-4; lacking DNA, the TRBD1 call made by TCRdb goes unchecked. CDR3 length: 20 amino acids. Germline CDR1 is MRHNA and CDR2 is SNTAGT.

The V gene is TRBV5-6, the J gene TRBJ1-6. The CDR3 is made up of 12 amino acids. Germline CDR1 SGHDT, CDR2 YYEEEE. The CDR3 loop is CASSIHNSPLHF.

V usage is TRBV20-1 and J usage is TRBJ2-7; the TRBD1 assignment by TCRdb is unverifiable without DNA. The CDR3 is 14 residues long. Per germline, CDR1 DFQATT and CDR2 SNEGSKA (reference sequence). CDR3: CSALQGGNSYEQYF.

The CDR3 is CASSLVGGTYYGYTF. The chain couples TRBV7-8 to TRBJ1-2; TCRdb names TRBD1, which stays unverified in the absence of DNA. The germline V gene has CDR1 SGHVS and CDR2 FQNEAQ. The length of the CDR3 is 15 residues.

CDR3 sequence reads: CASSRVRAPGPQYF. V usage is TRBV14 and J usage is TRBJ2-5; TCRdb picks TRBD2, but there is no DNA to check that call. Germline CDR1 SGHDN, CDR2 FVKESK. The CDR3 has 14 amino acids. The entire variable domain, with the rest obtained from reference TRBV14 and TRBJ2-5, is as follows: EAGVTQFPSHSVIEKGQTVTLRCDPISGHDNLYWYRRVMGKEIKFLLHFVKESKQDESGMPNNRFLAERTGGTYSTLKVQPAELEDSGVYFCASSRVRAPGPQYFGPGTRLLVL.

The chain joins TRBV6-2 or TRBV6-3 to TRBJ2-6. The CDR3 consists of 15 residues. CDR1 is MNHEY, CDR2 SVGEGT, per germline. The CDR3 loop is CASRRIHSGANVLTF.

This rearrangement joins TRBV20-1 to TRBJ2-1; TCRdb's D gene call, TRBD1, goes unchecked for lack of DNA. The CDR3 runs 17 residues. The germline CDR1 and CDR2 sequences are DFQATT and SNEGSKA (reference sequence). Here the CDR3 reads CSARDLFGSPIYNEQFF.

The chain has TRBV6-1 and TRBJ2-3. The CDR3 covers 15 residues. The germline CDR1 and CDR2 sequences are MNHNS and SASEGT. This CDR3 reads CASSANTRSTDTQYF.

The CDR3 here is CSARDRGIHPYEQYF. The chain employs TRBV20-1 and TRBJ2-7; TCRdb outputs TRBD1, but without DNA this stays unchecked. The CDR3 extends over 15 amino acids. CDR1 and CDR2 (germline): DFQATT, SNEGSKA (reference sequence).

The chain is built from TRBV5-1 and TRBJ2-3; TCRdb's D call, TRBD1, is unchecked because there is no DNA. CDR1 and CDR2 (germline): SGHRS, YFSETQ. This CDR3 contains 14 residues. CDR3 residues: CASSPRGQAGTQYF.

The chain couples TRBV3-1 to TRBJ2-5; with no DNA, the TCRdb D assignment of TRBD2 cannot be verified. The germline V gene encodes CDR1 LGHDT and CDR2 YNNKEL (reference sequence). The CDR3 runs to 14 residues. CDR3 sequence: CASRGLEDQETQYF.

The CDR3 loop is CASSLGVVVSPLHF. The chain combines TRBV12-3 or TRBV12-4 with TRBJ1-6. CDR3 length: 14 amino acids.

The rearrangement uses TRBV14 and TRBJ2-6; the TRBD1 assignment by TCRdb is unverifiable without DNA. CDR3 length equals 16 residues. From germline, CDR1 is SGHDN and CDR2 FVKESK. The CDR3 sequence: CASSQPTGAGANVLTF.

The rearrangement links TRBV21-1 to TRBJ2-2. TRBV21-1 is listed as a pseudogene. The CDR3 consists of 16 residues. CDR3 amino acids: CASSKAVDWGTGELFF.

CDR3 in amino acids: CASSFQRGIEETQYF. V and J are TRBV12-3 or TRBV12-4 and TRBJ2-5; TCRdb selects TRBD2, and the lack of DNA leaves this call unchecked. The CDR3 has 15 amino acids.

The V gene is TRBV5-1, the J gene TRBJ2-2; the TCRdb call, TRBD2, lacks DNA for checking. Germline V lookup: CDR1 SGHRS, CDR2 YFSETQ. CDR3 size: 19 residues. CDR3 in amino acids: CASSLNYQRGASDTGELFF.

The rearrangement links TRBV11-3 to TRBJ2-7; TCRdb selects TRBD1, and the lack of DNA leaves this call unchecked. Germline-derived CDR1 and CDR2 are SGHNT and YENEEA. This CDR3 region has 15 residues. The CDR3 is CASSPGGPRGEEQYF.

The V gene is TRBV4-1, the J gene TRBJ2-7. There are 16 residues in the CDR3. Germline V CDR1 and CDR2: MGHRA, YSYEKL. CDR3 region: CASSQDRVGISYEQYF.

This chain connects TRBV5-1 to TRBJ1-1; TCRdb's D gene call, TRBD1, goes unchecked for lack of DNA. Germline V gene lookup returns CDR1 SGHRS and CDR2 YFSETQ. The CDR3 is 13 residues long. This chain's CDR3 is CASSSQGNTEAFF. The whole variable domain, remainder taken from reference TRBV5-1 and TRBJ1-1, is KAGVTQTPRYLIKTRGQQVTLSCSPISGHRSVSWYQQTPGQGLQFLFEYFSETQRNKGNFPGRFSGRQFSNSRSEMNVSTLELGDSALYLCASSSQGNTEAFFGQGTRLTVV.

The V gene is TRBV9, the J gene TRBJ2-1. The CDR3 length is 13 residues. Per the germline V gene, CDR1 is SGDLS and CDR2 is YYNGEE. The CDR3 loop is CASSVSRRNEQFF.

The chain carries TRBV20-1 and TRBJ2-1; TCRdb picks TRBD2, but there is no DNA to check that call. This CDR3 is built from 15 residues. Germline assignment: CDR1 DFQATT and CDR2 SNEGSKA (reference sequence). CDR3 residues: CSARDRLAGYNEQFF.

J is TRBJ2-1 and V is TRBV27; lacking DNA, the TRBD1 call made by TCRdb goes unchecked. This CDR3 contains 13 residues. Germline lookup yields CDR1 MNHEY and CDR2 SMNVEV (reference sequence). CDR3 sequence reads: CASSTNRVNEQFF.

The chain combines TRBV18 with TRBJ1-2. This CDR3 contains 14 residues. Germline CDR1 reads KGHSH; CDR2 reads LQKENI. CDR3 residues: CASSPVMDGYGYTF.

The V gene is TRBV4-2, the J gene TRBJ2-7; TCRdb's assignment of TRBD1 cannot be checked, as there is no DNA. The CDR3 loop spans 16 amino acids. Germline V gene sequence: CDR1 LGHNA, CDR2 YNFKEQ. Here the CDR3 reads CASSPGRDRGSYEQYF.

V is TRBV27 and J is TRBJ2-7; TCRdb designates TRBD2, a call that cannot be tested without DNA. The CDR3 extends over 15 amino acids. The germline gives CDR1 MNHEY, CDR2 SMNVEV (reference sequence). The CDR3 sequence: CASSRPGTLRHEQYF.